Shown below are 30 T cell receptor beta chains from a single sample sequenced in a study of blood T cell repertoires in COVID-19. TCRdb's copy holds only in-frame clones and misses some; the assay was immunoSEQ multiplex PCR. The data show approximately 240,000 clones, 75% to 95% seen once. The sample consisted of PBMCs or T cells enriched from blood (not recorded which). These receptors all come from a woman in her late teens or twenties who had recovered from COVID-19.

The V and J genes are TRBV5-6 and TRBJ2-7, with 7 bases matching TRBD1. The V and J ends lost 4 bases and 2 bases, in that order; junction bases with no gene match: 9. Germline V gene data show CDR1 as SGHDT and CDR2 as YYEEEE. The CDR3 runs 15 residues. CDR3 DNA sequence: TGTGCCAGCAGCCAGACAGGGCTGGCTACCTACGAGCAGTACTTC. Protein: CASSQTGLATYEQYF.

This rearrangement joins TRBV7-9 to TRBJ1-3; D is ambiguous. The CDR3 loop spans 14 amino acids. Between the trimmed V and J ends, which lost 5 bases and 4 bases, there was a span of 12 bases. CDR1 SEHNR and CDR2 FQNEAQ come from the germline V gene (reference sequence). CDR3 nucleotide sequence: TGTGCCAGCAGCACGGGATGGGAGGGAAACACCATATATTTT. Encoded protein: CASSTGWEGNTIYF.

The CDR3 sequence is CASRLQGYGYTF. CDR3 sequence (DNA): TGTGCCAGCAGGTTACAGGGCTATGGCTACACCTTC. This chain joins TRBV28 and TRBJ1-2, with a tentative D call TRBD1 (6 bases). Trimming shortened V by 6 bases and J by 4 bases, and 9 bases separated the two germline ends. Germline values: CDR1 MDHEN, CDR2 SYDVKM. CDR3 size: 12 residues.

J is TRBJ1-1 and V is TRBV4-2; 7 bases are a match to TRBD1. Germline CDR1 and CDR2: LGHNA and YNFKEQ. The CDR3 runs 14 residues. Unmatched junction bases numbered 6, after V lost 4 bases and J lost 4 bases. The DNA of the CDR3 is TGTGCCAGCAGCCCCCAGGGGGGTCGCACTGAAGCTTTCTTT. Translating it yields CASSPQGGRTEAFF.

The gene calls are TRBV28 and TRBJ1-6, with 10 bases fitting TRBD1. The CDR3 has 19 residues. The germline V gene has CDR1 MDHEN and CDR2 SYDVKM. J gave up 0 bases and V 5 bases, and 10 bases lay outside the gene matches. The DNA of the CDR3 is TGTGCCAGCAGTCCTCCCTGGACAGGGGGGTACTCCTATAATTCACCCCTCCACTTT. Encoded protein: CASSPPWTGGYSYNSPLHF.

The V gene is TRBV5-1, the J gene TRBJ2-3, with a possible D match to TRBD2 (7 bases). In germline, CDR1 is SGHRS, CDR2 YFSETQ. The V gene lost 5 bases and the J gene lost 2 bases, with 15 bases spanning the gap. The CDR3 has 15 amino acids. The DNA for the CDR3 is TGCGCCAGCAGGGGAGGGGGGGACCCCACAGATACGCAGTATTTT. It encodes CASRGGGDPTDTQYF.

The rearrangement uses TRBV9 and TRBJ1-1, with 8 nucleotides matching TRBD1. The V gene's germline CDR1 is SGDLS and CDR2 YYNGEE. Trimming removed 3 bases from V and 1 base from J; junction bases left unmatched: 8. The CDR3 runs to 16 residues. CDR3 in amino acids: CASSAPGGAGNTEAFF. CDR3 DNA sequence: TGTGCCAGCAGCGCTCCAGGGGGCGCAGGGAACACTGAAGCTTTCTTT.

The chain uses TRBV6-2 or TRBV6-3 and TRBJ2-1, with 7 bases matching TRBD1. The CDR3 runs 16 residues. Losses at the gene ends were 3 bases for V and 8 bases for J; bases not matched to a gene: 13. Germline V gene sequence: CDR1 MNHEY, CDR2 SVGEGT. The CDR3 sequence is CASSYWAGQARDEQFF. Written as DNA, the CDR3 is TGTGCCAGCAGTTATTGGGCCGGACAGGCGAGGGATGAGCAGTTCTTC.

J is TRBJ2-7 and V is TRBV11-2, with unresolved D. Trimming stripped 4 bases from V and 4 bases from J, with 17 bases between. CDR3 size: 15 residues. Germline V CDR1 and CDR2: SGHAT, FQNNGV. CDR3 amino acids: CASSSHRHSLYEQYF. CDR3 nucleotides: TGTGCCAGCAGCTCCCACAGACACTCGCTATACGAGCAGTACTTC. Using reference TRBV11-2 and TRBJ2-7 for the parts outside the CDR3, the full variable domain is EAGVAQSPRYKIIEKRQSVAFWCNPISGHATLYWYQQILGQGPKLLIQFQNNGVVDDSQLPKDRFSAERLKGVDSTLKIQPAKLEDSAVYLCASSSHRHSLYEQYFGPGTRLTVT.

This rearrangement joins TRBV19 to TRBJ2-2, with 8 bases lining up with TRBD2. The germline gives CDR1 LNHDA, CDR2 SQIVND (reference sequence). After removal of 3 bases from V and 3 bases from J, the junction contained 12 bases not matched to a gene. The CDR3 is 18 residues long. Here the CDR3 DNA reads TGTGCCAGTAGTATCGTGGGACTAGGAAGGGGACACACCGGGGAGCTGTTTTTT. Translating gives CASSIVGLGRGHTGELFF.

The chain employs TRBV18 and TRBJ1-2; 7 positions agree with TRBD1. J gave up 8 bases and V 5 bases, and 5 bases lay outside the gene matches. Germline V lookup: CDR1 KGHSH, CDR2 LQKENI. CDR3 length equals 12 residues. The CDR3 sequence is CASSNGQVGYTF. As DNA, the CDR3 is TGTGCCAGCTCAAACGGACAGGTGGGCTACACCTTC.

The V call is TRBV5-8, the J call TRBJ2-3, with D maybe TRBD2 (5 bases). Germline V CDR1 and CDR2: SGHTS, YDEGEE. Trimming removed 2 bases at V and 6 bases at J, with 7 bases between. The CDR3 covers 12 residues. CDR3 nucleotides: TGTGCCAGCAGCTTTCAGCGGGATACGCAGTATTTT. This codes for CASSFQRDTQYF.

V gene TRBV7-2 combines with J gene TRBJ2-7; TRBD1 matches 7 bases. Trimming at V came to 4 bases and at J to 0 bases, leaving 6 bases not matched to a gene. The CDR3 is made up of 15 amino acids. Looked up from germline, CDR1 is SGHTA and CDR2 is FQGNSA. CDR3 amino acids: CASSSRQGSSYEQYF. Written as DNA, the CDR3 is TGTGCCAGCAGCTCGAGACAGGGTAGCTCCTACGAGCAGTACTTC.

The chain carries TRBV7-9 and TRBJ1-1; D may be TRBD1 (6 bases). The CDR3 sequence is 15 residues long. The germline gives CDR1 SEHNR, CDR2 FQNEAQ (reference sequence). V dropped 4 bases and J dropped 4 bases, with 16 bases sitting between them. The CDR3 DNA sequence: TGTGCCAGCAGCTCCCAGACAGGTCCTGGCACTGAAGCTTTCTTT. This codes for CASSSQTGPGTEAFF.

The chain recombines TRBV5-1 with TRBJ1-3; 7 bases agree with TRBD1. The CDR3 loop spans 15 amino acids. Trimming took 0 bases from V and 3 from J; bases not matched to a gene: 3. Germline CDR1 SGHRS, CDR2 YFSETQ. The CDR3 DNA is TGCGCCAGCAGCTTGGCCCCAGGGGGTGGAAACACCATATATTTT. Translated: CASSLAPGGGNTIYF.

J is TRBJ2-1 and V is TRBV11-3, with D possibly TRBD2 on 6 matching bases. Trimming shortened V by 5 bases and J by 5 bases, and 19 bases separated the two germline ends. The CDR3 contains 16 residues. Germline V gene sequence: CDR1 SGHNT, CDR2 YENEEA. The DNA of the CDR3 is TGTGCCAGCAGCGCTTCTGCCGCGGGGCGTCACAATGAGCAGTTCTTC. This translates into CASSASAAGRHNEQFF.

The chain links TRBV28 to TRBJ1-1; no reliable D call. The CDR3 has 13 residues. V was trimmed by 3 bases and J by 4 bases, leaving 9 bases between them. Germline values: CDR1 MDHEN, CDR2 SYDVKM. Here the CDR3 DNA reads TGTGCCAGCAGTTTGCGGGTGCGCACTGAAGCTTTCTTT. This encodes CASSLRVRTEAFF.

The V call is TRBV7-2, the J call TRBJ1-6, with D perhaps TRBD1 (6 bases). Trimming removed 2 bases from V and 3 bases from J, with 17 bases in between. The CDR3 has 18 residues. Germline V gene data show CDR1 as SGHTA and CDR2 as FQGNSA. The CDR3 region has the DNA TGTGCCAGCAGCTTATCTCGCCCTGACAGGATCTATAATTCACCCCTCCACTTT. It is translated as CASSLSRPDRIYNSPLHF.

The chain recombines TRBV18 with TRBJ1-4; the match to TRBD1 covers 8 bases. CDR3 length: 16 amino acids. Germline assignment: CDR1 KGHSH and CDR2 LQKENI. Trimming removed 4 bases from V and 4 bases from J; junction bases left unmatched: 8. CDR3: CASSRAPTGVNEKLFF. Here the CDR3 DNA reads TGTGCCAGCTCACGAGCCCCGACAGGGGTTAATGAAAAACTGTTTTTT. Variable domain in full (rest from reference TRBV18 and TRBJ1-4): NAGVMQNPRHLVRRRGQEARLRCSPMKGHSHVYWYRQLPEEGLKFMVYLQKENIIDESGMPKERFSAEFPKEGPSILRIQQVVRGDSAAYFCASSRAPTGVNEKLFFGSGTQLSVL.

The genes are TRBV4-1 and TRBJ2-2; 7 bases fit TRBD1. The CDR3 contains 15 residues. V lost 5 bases to trimming and J lost 3 bases; unmatched junction nucleotides: 6. Germline V gives CDR1 MGHRA, CDR2 YSYEKL. The CDR3 DNA reads TGCGCCAGCAGCTCCCGGACAGGATACACCGGGGAGCTGTTTTTT. It codes for CASSSRTGYTGELFF.

The V gene is TRBV7-8, the J gene TRBJ2-7, with a possible D match to TRBD1 (6 bases). Trimming stripped 3 bases from V and 0 bases from J, with 15 bases between. The CDR3 extends over 16 amino acids. The germline gives CDR1 SGHVS, CDR2 FQNEAQ. CDR3 DNA sequence: TGTGCCAGCAGCTTGGGACACCCTGAGAGCTCCTACGAGCAGTACTTC. The encoded protein is CASSLGHPESSYEQYF. The entire variable domain, with the rest obtained from reference TRBV7-8 and TRBJ2-7, is as follows: GAGVSQSPRYKVAKRGQDVALRCDPISGHVSLFWYQQALGQGPEFLTYFQNEAQLDKSGLPSDRFFAERPEGSVSTLKIQRTQQEDSAVYLCASSLGHPESSYEQYFGPGTRLTVT.

V gene TRBV15 combines with J gene TRBJ2-4, with a tentative D call TRBD2 (6 bases). The germline V and J ends were trimmed by 6 bases and 0 bases, with 21 bases remaining between them. The CDR3 contains 18 residues. Germline CDR1 LNHNV, CDR2 YYDKDF (reference sequence). The CDR3 nucleotides are TGTGCCACCAGTTTATTTCCAGGGCGGGGCCTAGCCAAAAACATTCAGTACTTC. Protein product: CATSLFPGRGLAKNIQYF.

The V call is TRBV29-1, the J call TRBJ1-2; the match to TRBD1 covers 12 bases. Germline V gene sequence: CDR1 SQVTM, CDR2 ANQGSEA. V was clipped by 7 bases and J by 0 bases; unmatched bases: 12. The CDR3 has 17 amino acids. The CDR3 nucleotides are TGCAGCGCCCTTCCCGGGACAGGGGGCAAAGCTAACTATGGCTACACCTTC. It is translated as CSALPGTGGKANYGYTF.

The chain employs TRBV19 and TRBJ1-2; maybe TRBD1 (5 bases). CDR3 length: 13 amino acids. V lost 7 bases and J 5 bases, leaving 14 bases between the germline ends. Germline loops: CDR1 LNHDA, CDR2 SQIVND (reference sequence). The CDR3 bases are TGTGCCAGTACAACAGGACACGGGTATGGCTACACCTTC. Translation gives CASTTGHGYGYTF.

J is TRBJ2-7 and V is TRBV27; TRBD2 matches at 10 bases. Germline trimming cut 2 bases from V and 3 bases from J; bases unmatched to any gene: 4. The CDR3 is made up of 15 amino acids. The germline CDR1 and CDR2 sequences are MNHEY and SMNVEV (reference sequence). The CDR3 loop is CASSLLAGAYYEQYF. Written as DNA, the CDR3 is TGTGCCAGCAGTTTACTAGCGGGGGCGTACTACGAGCAGTACTTC.

CDR3 DNA: TGTGCCAGCCGCGTTAGCGGGGGGGTCTACGAGCAGTACTTC. It yields the protein CASRVSGGVYEQYF. V gene TRBV2 combines with J gene TRBJ2-7; 11 positions match TRBD2. This CDR3 has 14 residues. V shed 8 bases and J 3 bases; nucleotides not matched to a gene: 6. Germline V lookup: CDR1 SNHLY, CDR2 FYNNEI.

The J gene is TRBJ1-1, the V gene TRBV7-3, with D perhaps TRBD1 (5 bases). The CDR3 runs to 15 residues. V lost 5 bases and J lost 3, with 16 bases in between. The germline CDR1 and CDR2 sequences are SGHTA and FQGTGA. CDR3 residues: CASSPSGGTYTEAFF. The CDR3 DNA reads as TGTGCCAGCAGCCCAAGTGGGGGGACCTACACTGAAGCTTTCTTT.

The rearrangement links TRBV9 to TRBJ2-1; 9 bases match TRBD2. J lost 8 bases, V lost 5 bases, and 5 bases had no gene match. The CDR3 totals 13 residues. The germline CDR1 and CDR2 sequences are SGDLS and YYNGEE. The CDR3 is CASSRGGAYEQFF. The DNA of the CDR3 is TGTGCCAGCAGTCGCGGGGGGGCCTATGAGCAGTTCTTC. The variable domain in full, completed from reference TRBV9 and TRBJ2-1, reads DSGVTQTPKHLITATGQRVTLRCSPRSGDLSVYWYQQSLDQGLQFLIQYYNGEERAKGNILERFSAQQFPDLHSELNLSSLELGDSALYFCASSRGGAYEQFFGPGTRLTVL.

The chain has TRBV11-3 and TRBJ2-3; 10 nucleotides match TRBD1. J lost 4 bases, V lost 3 bases, and 4 bases had no gene match. From germline, CDR1 is SGHNT and CDR2 YENEEA. The CDR3 has 15 residues. CDR3 region: CASSFRQGAADTQYF. CDR3 nucleotides: TGTGCCAGCAGCTTTAGACAGGGGGCGGCAGATACGCAGTATTTT.

Here the CDR3 DNA reads TGTGCCAGCCGGGACAGGGGATGGGGTGAAAAACTGTTTTTT. Its protein product is CASRDRGWGEKLFF. The chain carries TRBV2 and TRBJ1-4; 10 nucleotides line up with TRBD1. The CDR3 runs 14 residues. Per the germline V gene, CDR1 is SNHLY and CDR2 is FYNNEI. Trimming removed 8 bases from V and 7 bases from J; junction bases left unmatched: 7.